Below, 3 T cell receptor beta chains from the same sample are listed, as sequenced in a study of T-cell reconstitution after alpha-beta-depleted transplantation in children. Preparation of the TCRbeta library was carried out with unique molecular identifiers. TCRdb recomputed calls from the PCR reads with MiXCR, one row per CDR3 protein. In the table there are approximately 200,000 distinct CDR3 sequences, around 5.9% of which are singletons. The sequencing used PBMCs, collected before TCRalphabeta/CD19-depleted stem cell transplant. The receptors were gathered from a girl under three years old with combined immunodeficiency, due to receive a stem cell transplant.

This clonotype has a count of ten or more. The chain employs TRBV28 and TRBJ2-2; no firm D call. In germline, CDR1 is MDHEN, CDR2 SYDVKM. CDR3 length: 15 residues. V lost 1 base, J lost 1 base, and 7 bases lay in between. The CDR3 nucleotides are TGTGCCAGCAGTTTATTTAGTCTGAACACCGGGGAGCTGTTTTTT. Translation gives CASSLFSLNTGELFF.

This clonotype was detected ten times or more. This chain joins TRBV4-3 and TRBJ2-2; D may be TRBD2 (6 bases). V was cut by 3 bases and J by 0 bases, with 11 bases left in between. Germline CDR1 is LGHNA and CDR2 is YSLEER. This CDR3 has 16 amino acids. CDR3 nucleotide sequence: TGCGCCAGCAGCCAGAGGACTACGGCGAACACCGGGGAGCTGTTTTTT. Encoded protein: CASSQRTTANTGELFF.

At least ten counts were recorded for this clonotype. The rearrangement joins TRBV25-1 to TRBJ2-5; the match to TRBD2 covers 10 bases. The junction had 4 bases not matched to a gene; V was cut back by 1 base and J by 2 bases. CDR3 size: 16 residues. CDR1 and CDR2 (germline): MGHDK, SYGVNS. CDR3 nucleotide sequence: TGTGCCAGCAGTGAATTACTAGCGGGGTTACAAGAGACCCAGTACTTC. Translated, it gives CASSELLAGLQETQYF.